The 31 T cell receptor beta chains listed next were all sequenced from one sample in a study of cytomegalovirus exposure and HLA in healthy donors. The PCR employed 60 Vbeta primers together with 13 Jbeta primers. Some clones are missing from TCRdb's copy, which holds only in-frame ones; the method was immunoSEQ multiplex PCR. This sample has approximately 270,000 clones; about 80% occur once, and the top ten carry about 0.28%. Sequenced input: PBMCs. Receptors originate from a girl aged 2 to 9 in good health and CMV-seronegative.

Points on this clone: An end of the junction differs from the germline gene, which may be a read error. The rearrangement uses TRBV20-1 and TRBJ1-1; TRBD1 is a possible D gene (6 bases). This CDR3 is 10 amino acids long. Per germline, CDR1 DFQATT and CDR2 SNEGSKA (reference sequence). This CDR3 reads CSARRMRGIF. DNA for the CDR3: TGCAGTGCTAGACGTATGAGGGGGATTTTT.

This sequence joins TRBV5-8 and TRBJ1-2, with D maybe TRBD1 (6 bases). This CDR3 has 14 residues. V gave up 4 bases and J gave up 4 bases, with 14 bases separating them. Looked up from germline, CDR1 is SGHTS and CDR2 is YDEGEE. The CDR3 DNA reads TGTGCCAGCAGCAGCAGACAGGACATCTATGGCTACACCTTC. Translating gives CASSSRQDIYGYTF.

The rearrangement links TRBV5-4 to TRBJ1-1; perhaps TRBD1 as D (5 bases). Germline values: CDR1 SGHNT, CDR2 YYREEE (reference sequence). The CDR3 has 15 residues. Trimming shortened V by 0 bases and J by 4 bases, and 13 bases separated the two germline ends. CDR3 residues: CASSLARQTGTEAFF. DNA for the CDR3: TGTGCCAGCAGCTTGGCCAGGCAAACAGGCACTGAAGCTTTCTTT.

The chain is built from TRBV5-1 and TRBJ2-7; D ambiguous. Germline-derived CDR1 and CDR2 are SGHRS and YFSETQ. The ends were cut back, 5 bases at V and 5 bases at J, with 11 bases in the middle. The CDR3 length is 12 residues. The CDR3 bases are TGCGCCAGCAGAGGAAGCGACGACGAGCAGTACTTC. Translation: CASRGSDDEQYF.

The chain recombines TRBV10-3 with TRBJ2-3; 7 nucleotides match TRBD2. CDR1 ENHRY and CDR2 SYGVKD come from the germline V gene. The CDR3 runs 13 residues. V gave up 7 bases and J gave up 6 bases; unmatched junction bases: 7. DNA for the CDR3: TGTGCCATCAATACGGGAGGTGGGGATACGCAGTATTTT. Its translation: CAINTGGGDTQYF.

The chain is built from TRBV28 and TRBJ1-1; TRBD1 matches at 8 bases. The CDR3 loop spans 14 amino acids. V was pared by 6 bases and J by 3 bases, with 6 bases of the junction left unmatched. The germline V gene has CDR1 MDHEN and CDR2 SYDVKM. CDR3 nucleotides: TGTGCCAGCAGAAGTGGACAGGGAGACACTGAAGCTTTCTTT. This sequence encodes CASRSGQGDTEAFF. The complete variable domain, with remaining parts taken from reference TRBV28 and TRBJ1-1, reads DVKVTQSSRYLVKRTGEKVFLECVQDMDHENMFWYRQDPGLGLRLIYFSYDVKMKEKGDIPEGYSVSREKKERFSLILESASTNQTSMYLCASRSGQGDTEAFFGQGTRLTVV.

This clone showed up just a few times. This chain links TRBV6-6 with TRBJ1-1; tentative D call: TRBD1 (6 bases). CDR1 and CDR2 (germline): MNHNY, SVGAGI (reference sequence). This CDR3 has 14 amino acids. Trimming removed 2 bases from V and 7 bases from J, with 14 bases in between. This CDR3 is CASSYQIGQYEAFF. The CDR3 bases are TGTGCCAGCAGTTACCAAATCGGACAGTATGAAGCTTTCTTT.

The rearrangement uses TRBV28 and TRBJ1-5; the D is unclear. This CDR3 is 13 amino acids long. The V and J ends lost 4 bases and 4 bases respectively, with 8 bases between them. The germline CDR1 and CDR2 sequences are MDHEN and SYDVKM. This CDR3 reads CASSSIQNQPQHF. For the CDR3, the DNA is TGTGCCAGCAGTTCGATCCAGAATCAGCCCCAGCATTTT. The entire variable domain, with the rest obtained from reference TRBV28 and TRBJ1-5, is as follows: DVKVTQSSRYLVKRTGEKVFLECVQDMDHENMFWYRQDPGLGLRLIYFSYDVKMKEKGDIPEGYSVSREKKERFSLILESASTNQTSMYLCASSSIQNQPQHFGDGTRLSIL.

This clone has just a few counts. The chain employs TRBV27 and TRBJ2-2, with 13 bases identical to TRBD2. From germline, CDR1 is MNHEY and CDR2 SMNVEV (reference sequence). The CDR3 sequence is 17 residues long. V lost 4 bases and J lost 5; bases outside the gene matches: 7. CDR3 nucleotide sequence: TGTGCCAGCAGTTCGGAAGGACTAGCGGGAGTAACCGGGGAGCTGTTTTTT. This translates into CASSSEGLAGVTGELFF.

The J gene is TRBJ2-1, the V gene TRBV7-9, with 11 positions matching TRBD2. Germline CDR1 is SEHNR and CDR2 is FQNEAQ (reference sequence). This CDR3 region has 15 residues. Trimming cost V 1 base and J 7 bases; bases outside gene matches: 3. The CDR3, as DNA: TGTGCCAGCAGCTTAGGGTCTAGCGGGGGGAATGAGCAGTTCTTC. This sequence encodes CASSLGSSGGNEQFF.

The chain carries TRBV5-1 and TRBJ2-3; TRBD2 matches 7 bases. The CDR3 has 15 amino acids. The V gene end was trimmed by 4 bases and the J gene end by 0 bases; junction bases not matched to a gene: 5. Germline V gene data show CDR1 as SGHRS and CDR2 as YFSETQ. CDR3 DNA sequence: TGCGCCAGCAGCCCGGCTAGCGGCAGCACAGATACGCAGTATTTT. Protein product: CASSPASGSTDTQYF.

The chain has TRBV4-1 and TRBJ2-5, with D possibly being TRBD2 (6 bases). Germline lookup yields CDR1 MGHRA and CDR2 YSYEKL. Deletions cut 0 bases from V and 5 bases from J, with 13 bases between. This CDR3 contains 15 residues. The CDR3 is CASSQDREFRETQYF. As DNA, the CDR3 is TGCGCCAGCAGCCAAGATCGGGAGTTTCGCGAGACCCAGTACTTC.

The chain recombines TRBV6-5 with TRBJ2-7; no reliable D call. The CDR3 runs 14 residues. Germline CDR1 is MNHEY and CDR2 is SVGAGI. V was shortened by 0 bases and J by 3 bases, with 9 bases between the two germline ends. The chain's CDR3 is CASSYSSVNYEQYF. As DNA, the CDR3 is TGTGCCAGCAGTTACTCGAGCGTCAACTACGAGCAGTACTTC.

V usage is TRBV11-2 and J usage is TRBJ2-7; 12 positions match TRBD2. This CDR3 comprises 16 residues. Per the germline V gene, CDR1 is SGHAT and CDR2 is FQNNGV. J was trimmed by 2 bases and V by 5 bases; bases with no gene match: 7. The CDR3 DNA is TGTGCCAGCAGCCCAAAGCTAGCGGGAGGGGCCTACGAGCAGTACTTC. Translation gives CASSPKLAGGAYEQYF.

Turning to this clone: An end of the junction differs from the germline gene, which may be a read error. V usage is TRBV7-9 and J usage is TRBJ2-7, with 7 bases matching TRBD2. The CDR3 spans 13 residues. Germline CDR1 and CDR2: SEHNR and FQNEAQ (reference sequence). The CDR3 spells CSSSSLFGREQYF. DNA for the CDR3: TGTTCCAGCAGCTCCCTCTTCGGGAGGGAGCAGTACTTC.

This clone has a single count. The chain couples TRBV6-5 to TRBJ2-7; possibly TRBD2 for D (6 bases). CDR1 and CDR2 from the germline V gene are MNHEY and SVGAGI. V was shortened by 8 bases and J by 3 bases, with 14 bases between the two germline ends. The CDR3 has 13 residues. CDR3 in amino acids: CASGLGRGYEQYF. The CDR3 nucleotides read TGTGCCAGCGGGCTGGGGCGGGGCTACGAGCAGTACTTC.

On this clone: At one boundary the junction diverges from the germline segment, which might be a read error. The J gene is TRBJ1-2, the V gene TRBV7-9; possibly TRBD1 for D (5 bases). This CDR3 has 18 amino acids. Germline V CDR1 and CDR2: SEHNR, FQNEAQ (reference sequence). Here the CDR3 DNA reads TGTTCCAGCAGCTTAGCGCGGGGCAGGGCTACCTCCCTCTATGGCTACACCTTC. Amino acid sequence: CSSSLARGRATSLYGYTF.

The genes are TRBV9 and TRBJ2-3; 12 bases map to TRBD2. Germline-derived CDR1 and CDR2 are SGDLS and YYNGEE. The CDR3 extends over 17 amino acids. V lost 4 bases to trimming and J lost 1 base; unmatched junction nucleotides: 7. The CDR3 nucleotides read TGTGCCAGCAGCACACGACTAGCGGGGGCTGGCACAGATACGCAGTATTTT. Translating gives CASSTRLAGAGTDTQYF. The full variable domain, completed using reference TRBV9 and TRBJ2-3, is DSGVTQTPKHLITATGQRVTLRCSPRSGDLSVYWYQQSLDQGLQFLIQYYNGEERAKGNILERFSAQQFPDLHSELNLSSLELGDSALYFCASSTRLAGAGTDTQYFGPGTRLTVL.

The chain combines TRBV28 with TRBJ2-7, with 7 bases matching TRBD1. After removal of 6 bases from V and 1 base from J, the junction contained 3 bases not matched to a gene. The V gene's germline CDR1 is MDHEN and CDR2 SYDVKM. This CDR3 comprises 13 residues. In DNA, the CDR3 is TGTGCCAGCAGCTCGGGACAGTCCTACGAGCAGTACTTC. This sequence encodes CASSSGQSYEQYF.

The gene calls are TRBV7-3 and TRBJ2-1, with no clear D. The CDR3 spans 14 residues. CDR1 and CDR2 (germline): SGHTA, FQGTGA. With 3 bases removed from V and 5 bases from J, the gap between germline ends came to 11 bases. CDR3 DNA: TGTGCCAGCAGCTTTGGCGAGAGGAACAATGAGCAGTTCTTC. Translation gives CASSFGERNNEQFF.

J is TRBJ1-1 and V is TRBV6-5, with TRBD1 matching over 7 bases. CDR3 length equals 13 residues. The junction had 5 bases not matched to a gene; V was cut back by 6 bases and J by 4 bases. Germline values: CDR1 MNHEY, CDR2 SVGAGI. CDR3 in DNA: TGTGCCAGCAGAATGGGACAGAGCACTGAAGCTTTCTTT. This translates into CASRMGQSTEAFF.

The V and J genes are TRBV11-3 and TRBJ2-2, with 8 bases fitting TRBD1. CDR1 and CDR2 (germline): SGHNT, YENEEA. The ends lost 1 base at V and 8 bases at J; junction bases unmatched: 9. The CDR3 sequence is 16 residues long. CDR3 coding DNA: TGTGCCAGCAGCTTAGGCGGGGACAGGAGGGGGGGGGAGCTGTTTTTT. Its translation: CASSLGGDRRGGELFF.

The chain links TRBV4-1 to TRBJ2-7, with 7 bases lining up with TRBD1. V lost 3 bases and J lost 7; bases outside the gene matches: 15. The CDR3 runs 16 residues. The V gene's germline CDR1 is MGHRA and CDR2 YSYEKL. In nucleotides, the CDR3 is TGCGCCAGCAGCCAGTCGGGACAGCCGTTTAACGGGGAGCAGTACTTC. Encoded protein: CASSQSGQPFNGEQYF.

The V and J genes are TRBV7-9 and TRBJ2-7; 9 nucleotides match TRBD1. The ends lost 4 bases at V and 6 bases at J; junction bases unmatched: 4. Per the germline V gene, CDR1 is SEHNR and CDR2 is FQNEAQ (reference sequence). The CDR3 is 13 amino acids. CDR3 sequence: CASSWGTGSEQYF. In DNA, the CDR3 is TGTGCCAGCAGCTGGGGGACAGGGTCCGAGCAGTACTTC.

This chain links TRBV30 with TRBJ2-1; D gene ambiguous. Germline values: CDR1 GTSNPN, CDR2 SVGIG (reference sequence). Trimming took off 5 bases at V and 2 bases at J, with 10 bases between the two ends. This CDR3 has 13 residues. The CDR3 here is CAWQTIPYNEQFF. Written as DNA, the CDR3 is TGTGCCTGGCAAACTATCCCCTACAATGAGCAGTTCTTC.

CDR3 residues: CASSFSEDGYTF. The CDR3 DNA sequence: TGCGCCAGCAGCTTCAGCGAAGATGGCTACACCTTC. The V and J genes are TRBV5-1 and TRBJ1-2; no clear D gene. The V and J ends lost 2 bases and 6 bases respectively, with 8 bases between them. Germline CDR1 SGHRS, CDR2 YFSETQ. The CDR3 consists of 12 residues.

This clone showed up just a few times. This chain connects TRBV13 to TRBJ2-2; weak D call: TRBD2 (5 bases). With 5 bases removed from V and 3 bases from J, the gap between germline ends came to 13 bases. This CDR3 is 15 amino acids long. CDR1 and CDR2 (germline): PRHDT, FYEKMQ (reference sequence). The CDR3 DNA is TGTGCCAGCAGCCTACTACAGAGGGACACCGGGGAGCTGTTTTTT. Residues: CASSLLQRDTGELFF.

The table lists this clone with a count of one. The rearrangement joins TRBV7-8 to TRBJ2-7; D remains unclear. Trimming shortened V by 4 bases and J by 6 bases, and 13 bases separated the two germline ends. Germline CDR1 reads SGHVS; CDR2 reads FQNEAQ. CDR3 length equals 13 residues. The DNA of the CDR3 is TGTGCCAGCAGCTCCACCGTCCGGGTCGAGCAGTACTTC. It codes for CASSSTVRVEQYF.

This clone occurred once. V gene TRBV28 combines with J gene TRBJ2-2; 9 bases are shared with TRBD1. Unmatched junction bases numbered 9, after V lost 8 bases and J lost 5 bases. The CDR3 is 15 amino acids. CDR1 and CDR2 from the germline V gene are MDHEN and SYDVKM. CDR3 amino acids: CASSLRDRDTGELFF. The CDR3 nucleotides read TGTGCCAGCTCGCTCCGGGACAGGGATACCGGGGAGCTGTTTTTT.

The chain couples TRBV5-5 to TRBJ1-2, with D uncertain. The CDR3 is 13 residues long. V was pared by 0 bases and J by 3 bases, with 6 bases between. Germline CDR1 SGHKS, CDR2 YYEKEE (reference sequence). In DNA, the CDR3 is TGTGCCAGCAGCTTGGCAGTTTACTATGGCTACACCTTC. Translating gives CASSLAVYYGYTF. Full variable domain (rest looked up from reference TRBV5-5 and TRBJ1-2): DAGVTQSPTHLIKTRGQQVTLRCSPISGHKSVSWYQQVLGQGPQFIFQYYEKEERGRGNFPDRFSARQFPNYSSELNVNALLLGDSALYLCASSLAVYYGYTFGSGTRLTVV.

This clone was observed a few times. This chain connects TRBV6-5 to TRBJ2-4; 10 bases line up with TRBD2. J gave up 7 bases and V 5 bases, and 5 bases lay outside the gene matches. The CDR3 length is 14 residues. Looked up from germline, CDR1 is MNHEY and CDR2 is SVGAGI. The CDR3 DNA is TGTGCCAGCAGTCCGGGACTAGCGATTAACATTCAGTACTTC. It codes for CASSPGLAINIQYF.